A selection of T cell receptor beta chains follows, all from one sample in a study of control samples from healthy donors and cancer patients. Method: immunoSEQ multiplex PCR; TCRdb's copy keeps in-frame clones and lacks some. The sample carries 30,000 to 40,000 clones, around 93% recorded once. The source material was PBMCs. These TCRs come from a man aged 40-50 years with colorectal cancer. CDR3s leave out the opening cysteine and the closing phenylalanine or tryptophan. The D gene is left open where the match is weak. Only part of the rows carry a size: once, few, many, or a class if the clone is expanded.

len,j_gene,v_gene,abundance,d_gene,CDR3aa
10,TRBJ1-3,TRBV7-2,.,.,ASSLSGNTIY
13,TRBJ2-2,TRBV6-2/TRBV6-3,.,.,ASSYLATSTGELF
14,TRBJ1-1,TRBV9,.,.,ASSPGALGGGTEAF
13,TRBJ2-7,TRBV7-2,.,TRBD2,ASSARTSDGYEQY
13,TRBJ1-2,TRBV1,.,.,TSSQGGPPSYGYT
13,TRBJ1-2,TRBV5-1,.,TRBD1,ASSLSPGEGAGYT
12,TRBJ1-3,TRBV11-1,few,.,ASKLDDSGNTIY
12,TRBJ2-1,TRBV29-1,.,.,SAILGTAYNEQF
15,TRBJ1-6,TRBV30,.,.,AWSVAPFWRQASPLH
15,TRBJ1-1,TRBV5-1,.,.,ASSPRPLDKSGTEAF
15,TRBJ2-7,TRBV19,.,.,ASSIEWWRAWGDEQY
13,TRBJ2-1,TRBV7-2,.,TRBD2,ASSRGTSEYNEQF
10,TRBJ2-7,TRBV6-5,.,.,ASRDQTSEQY
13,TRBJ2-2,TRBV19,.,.,ASTPPNPYTGELF
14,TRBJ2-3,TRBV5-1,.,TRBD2,ASSPPPGSGSETQY
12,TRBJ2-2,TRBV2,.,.,ASRAQGYTGELF
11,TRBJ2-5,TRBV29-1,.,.,SGKGPGRVTQY
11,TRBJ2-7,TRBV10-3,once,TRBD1,AISQGAAYEQY
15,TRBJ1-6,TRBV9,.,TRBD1,ASSAVTGLTYNSPLH
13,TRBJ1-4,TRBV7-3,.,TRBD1,ASSYFGQANEKLF
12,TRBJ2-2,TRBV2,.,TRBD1,ASGTGVGTGELF
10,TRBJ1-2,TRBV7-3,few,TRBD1,ASSSTGYGYT
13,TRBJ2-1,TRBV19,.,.,ASTLGGRVHNEQF
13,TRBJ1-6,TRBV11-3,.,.,ASSREQGVNSPLH
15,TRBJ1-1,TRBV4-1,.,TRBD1,ASSQDWAGGLNTEAF
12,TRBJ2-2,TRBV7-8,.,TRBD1,ASRRDRGTGELF
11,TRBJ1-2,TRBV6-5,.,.,ASSLGTAYGYT
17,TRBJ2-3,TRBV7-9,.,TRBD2,ASSLGGSGGPRRADTQY
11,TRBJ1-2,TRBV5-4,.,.,ASSAAPAPGYT
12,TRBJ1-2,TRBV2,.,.,ASSERQGSYGYT
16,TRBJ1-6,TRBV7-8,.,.,ASSFGGRQSSYNSPLH
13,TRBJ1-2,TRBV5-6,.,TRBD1,ASSLEGTGGRGYT
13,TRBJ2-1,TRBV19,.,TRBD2,ASTTSGSSYNEQF
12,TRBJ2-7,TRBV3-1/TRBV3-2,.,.,ASSQGLFPYEQY
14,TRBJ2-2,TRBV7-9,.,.,ASSLVSVANTGELF
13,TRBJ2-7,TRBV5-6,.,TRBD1,ASSSGTGFPYEQY
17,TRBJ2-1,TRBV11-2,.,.,ASSSGRFSGARKGNEQF
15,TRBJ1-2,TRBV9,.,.,ASSVAQGSDRGAGYT
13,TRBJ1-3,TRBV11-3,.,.,ASSSRTSSGNTIY
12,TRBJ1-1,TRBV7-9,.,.,ASSLQGLSAEAF
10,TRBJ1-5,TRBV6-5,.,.,ASSSANQPQH
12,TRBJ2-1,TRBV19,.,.,ASSIRPRGNEQF
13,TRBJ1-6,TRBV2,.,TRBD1,ASSGYRGGNSPLH
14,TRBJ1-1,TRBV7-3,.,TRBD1,ASSSQGGARNTEAF
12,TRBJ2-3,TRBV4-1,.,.,ASSLGPSTDTQY
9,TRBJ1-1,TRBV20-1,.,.,SARDNTEAF
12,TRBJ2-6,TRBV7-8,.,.,ASSSHSGANVLT
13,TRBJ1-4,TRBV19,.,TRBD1,ASSAIGTGNEKLF
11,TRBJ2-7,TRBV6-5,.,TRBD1,ASSGQGPYEQY
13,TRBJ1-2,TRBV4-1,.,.,ASSQGLGGNYGYT
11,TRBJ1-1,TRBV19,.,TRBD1,ASSHDRGTEAF
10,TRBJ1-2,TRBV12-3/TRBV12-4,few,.,ASRQDGYGYT
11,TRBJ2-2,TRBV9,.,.,ASSVAPLGELF